Below are 10 T cell receptor beta chains sequenced from a single sample in a study of response to subunit inactivated influenza vaccine. TCRdb redid the calling of the RT-PCR reads with MiXCR, one entry per CDR3 protein. The table lists 710,000 or so distinct CDR3 sequences, less than 20% of them singletons. The sample consisted of PBMCs from blood, taken less than 13 days after vaccination. The receptor source for this set is a middle-aged man who received an inactivated influenza vaccine.

This clonotype was recorded a few times. The chain links TRBV6-2 or TRBV6-3 to TRBJ1-5; D unresolved. With 5 bases removed from V and 3 bases from J, the gap between germline ends came to 8 bases. The CDR3 runs 13 residues. Germline values: CDR1 MNHEY, CDR2 SVGEGT. CDR3 sequence reads: CASSKPLNQPQHF. The CDR3 nucleotides are TGTGCCAGCAGTAAGCCCCTCAATCAGCCCCAGCATTTT.

The chain links TRBV25-1 to TRBJ2-3; 8 nucleotides match TRBD2. Germline CDR1 MGHDK, CDR2 SYGVNS. After removal of 2 bases from V and 0 bases from J, the junction contained 7 bases not matched to a gene. This CDR3 region has 17 residues. CDR3 sequence (DNA): TGTGCCAGCAGTGAAGGTAGCGGGATCGGGAGCACAGATACGCAGTATTTT. It is translated as CASSEGSGIGSTDTQYF.

V gene TRBV27 combines with J gene TRBJ2-5; tentative D call: TRBD1 (5 bases). V shed 6 bases and J shed 5 bases, with 13 bases lying between them. Germline-derived CDR1 and CDR2 are MNHEY and SMNVEV (reference sequence). The CDR3 is 13 residues long. DNA for the CDR3: TGTGCCAGCAGCCCAGGGTTTCGGGAGACCCAGTACTTC. Amino acid sequence: CASSPGFRETQYF.

The chain recombines TRBV28 with TRBJ2-7; the D gene is possibly TRBD1 (6 bases). V gave up 2 bases and J gave up 2 bases, with 10 bases separating them. Germline V gives CDR1 MDHEN, CDR2 SYDVKM. The CDR3 consists of 14 residues. For the CDR3, the DNA is TGTGCCAGCAGTTTACAGGGGTTAACCTACGAGCAGTACTTC. Amino acid sequence: CASSLQGLTYEQYF.

This clonotype was recorded a few times. The genes are TRBV7-2 and TRBJ2-2; tentative D call: TRBD2 (6 bases). V was shortened by 3 bases and J by 2 bases, with 13 bases between the two germline ends. CDR1 and CDR2 (germline): SGHTA, FQGNSA. CDR3 length: 16 amino acids. CDR3 in amino acids: CASSFSGTHNTGELFF. For the CDR3, the DNA is TGTGCCAGCAGCTTTTCCGGGACTCACAACACCGGGGAGCTGTTTTTT.

The CDR3 nucleotides are TGTGCCAGCAGCTTAGTTGGCCGGACAGGGACCGAAAAACTGTTTTTT. Its protein is CASSLVGRTGTEKLFF. This sequence joins TRBV7-8 and TRBJ1-4; TRBD1 matches at 8 bases. V dropped 1 base and J dropped 8; count of bases not matched to a gene: 9. The germline V gene encodes CDR1 SGHVS and CDR2 FQNEAQ. This CDR3 spans 16 amino acids.

J is TRBJ2-1 and V is TRBV14; 15 bases fit TRBD2. CDR1 is SGHDN, CDR2 FVKESK, per germline. This CDR3 comprises 16 residues. The junction had 9 bases not matched to a gene; V was cut back by 4 bases and J by 11 bases. The CDR3 DNA reads TGTGCCAGCAGCCTTAGAACCGGGACTAGCGGGGGGAAGCAGTTCTTC. This encodes CASSLRTGTSGGKQFF.

This clonotype showed up just a few times. The J gene is TRBJ1-1, the V gene TRBV7-9; D gene ambiguous. The V end was cut by 6 bases, the J end by 1 base, with 18 bases between. The CDR3 is 16 amino acids. CDR1 is SEHNR and CDR2 is FQNEAQ in the germline V gene (reference sequence). CDR3 loop: CASSPLPPPRNTEAFF. CDR3 nucleotides: TGTGCCAGCAGTCCTCTTCCACCCCCACGGAACACTGAAGCTTTCTTT.

The V gene is TRBV6-5, the J gene TRBJ2-6; 8 bases align to TRBD1. CDR1 and CDR2 from the germline V gene are MNHEY and SVGAGI. With V trimmed by 2 bases and J by 1 base, 4 bases remained unmatched. The CDR3 length is 17 residues. The CDR3 sequence: CASSYDRGGSGANVLTF. CDR3 bases: TGTGCCAGCAGTTACGACAGGGGAGGTTCTGGGGCCAACGTCCTGACTTTC.

The chain combines TRBV20-1 with TRBJ2-1; no clear D gene. V was pared by 6 bases and J by 2 bases, with 17 bases between. The length of the CDR3 is 15 residues. The V gene's germline CDR1 is DFQATT and CDR2 SNEGSKA (reference sequence). CDR3 sequence reads: CSANARHLPYNEQFF. The DNA for the CDR3 is TGCAGTGCAAACGCCAGACACCTCCCCTACAATGAGCAGTTCTTC.